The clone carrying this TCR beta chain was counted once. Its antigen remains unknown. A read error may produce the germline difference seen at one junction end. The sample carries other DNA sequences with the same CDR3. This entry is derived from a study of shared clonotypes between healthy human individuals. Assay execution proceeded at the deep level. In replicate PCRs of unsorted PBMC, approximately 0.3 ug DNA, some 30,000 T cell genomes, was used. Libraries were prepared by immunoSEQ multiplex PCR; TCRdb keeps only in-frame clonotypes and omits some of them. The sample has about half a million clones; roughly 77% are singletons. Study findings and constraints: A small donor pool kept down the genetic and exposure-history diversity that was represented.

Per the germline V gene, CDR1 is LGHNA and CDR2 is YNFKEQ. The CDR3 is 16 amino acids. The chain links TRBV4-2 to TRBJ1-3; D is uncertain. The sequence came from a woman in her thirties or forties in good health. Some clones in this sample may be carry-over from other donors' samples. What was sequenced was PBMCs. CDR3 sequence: CASSQDGQISGNTIYF. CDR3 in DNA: TGTGCCAGCAGCCAAGATGGGCAAATCTCTGGAAACACCATATACTTT.